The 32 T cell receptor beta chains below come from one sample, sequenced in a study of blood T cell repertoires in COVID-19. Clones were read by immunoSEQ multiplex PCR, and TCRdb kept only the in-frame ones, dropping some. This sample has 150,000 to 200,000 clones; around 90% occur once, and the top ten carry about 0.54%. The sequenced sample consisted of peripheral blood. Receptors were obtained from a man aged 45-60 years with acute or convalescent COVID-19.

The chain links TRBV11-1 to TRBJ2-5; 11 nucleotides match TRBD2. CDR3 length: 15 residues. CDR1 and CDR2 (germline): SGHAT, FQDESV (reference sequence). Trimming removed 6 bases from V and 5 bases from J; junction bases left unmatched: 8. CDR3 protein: CASRTTRTSGETQYF. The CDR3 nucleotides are TGTGCCAGCAGAACAACACGGACTAGCGGGGAGACCCAGTACTTC.

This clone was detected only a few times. The DNA of the CDR3 is TGTGCCAGCACCCAACCGACAACGACAGCATTGAATGGCTACACCTTC. Translation: CASTQPTTTALNGYTF. The genes are TRBV7-9 and TRBJ1-2; D is perhaps TRBD1 (5 bases). V shed 7 bases and J shed 6 bases, with 24 bases lying between them. The CDR3 is 16 amino acids. Germline CDR1 is SEHNR and CDR2 is FQNEAQ (reference sequence).

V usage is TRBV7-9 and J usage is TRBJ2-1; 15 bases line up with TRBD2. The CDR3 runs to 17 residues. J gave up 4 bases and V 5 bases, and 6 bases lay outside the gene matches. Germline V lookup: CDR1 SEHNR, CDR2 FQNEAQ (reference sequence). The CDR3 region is CASSLGLAGGTYNEQFF. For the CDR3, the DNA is TGTGCCAGCAGCCTAGGACTAGCGGGGGGGACATACAATGAGCAGTTCTTC.

For the CDR3, the DNA is TGCGCCAGCAGTGAAACCGGGAAAGCTAACTATGGCTACACCTTC. It yields the protein CASSETGKANYGYTF. J is TRBJ1-2 and V is TRBV10-2; unclear D gene. The V and J ends lost 3 bases and 0 bases respectively, with 11 bases between them. Per germline, CDR1 WSHSY and CDR2 SAAADI. The CDR3 loop spans 15 amino acids.

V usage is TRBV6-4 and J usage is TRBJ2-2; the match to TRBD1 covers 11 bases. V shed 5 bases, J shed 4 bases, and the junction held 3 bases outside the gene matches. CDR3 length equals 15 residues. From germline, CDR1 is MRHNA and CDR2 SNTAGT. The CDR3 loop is CASSRTGGSTGELFF. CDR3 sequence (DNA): TGTGCCAGCAGTAGGACAGGGGGCAGCACCGGGGAGCTGTTTTTT.

The DNA of the CDR3 is TGCGCCAGCAGCTTGGCCCAGAACTCCTACAATGAGCAGTTCTTC. This codes for CASSLAQNSYNEQFF. The chain uses TRBV5-1 and TRBJ2-1; unclear D gene. Looked up from germline, CDR1 is SGHRS and CDR2 is YFSETQ. This CDR3 has 15 amino acids. V dropped 0 bases and J dropped 0 bases, with 7 bases sitting between them.

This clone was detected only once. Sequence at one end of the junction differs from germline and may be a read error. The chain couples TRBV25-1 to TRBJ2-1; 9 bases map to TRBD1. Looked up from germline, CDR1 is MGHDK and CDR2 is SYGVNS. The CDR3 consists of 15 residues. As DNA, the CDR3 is TGTGCTAGCAGTGTCCGGGACAGGGACTACAATGAGCAGTTCTTC. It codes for CASSVRDRDYNEQFF.

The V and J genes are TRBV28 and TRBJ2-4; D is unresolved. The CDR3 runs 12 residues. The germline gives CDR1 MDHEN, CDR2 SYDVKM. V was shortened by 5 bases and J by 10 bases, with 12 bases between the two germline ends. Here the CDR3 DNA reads TGTGCCAGCAGTAACAGCTTAGGAATTCAGTACTTC. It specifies CASSNSLGIQYF.

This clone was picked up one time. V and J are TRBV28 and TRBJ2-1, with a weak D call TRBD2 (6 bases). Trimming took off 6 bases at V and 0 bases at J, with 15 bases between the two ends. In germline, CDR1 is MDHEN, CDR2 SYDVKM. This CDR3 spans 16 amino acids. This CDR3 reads CASSPRGGSSYNEQFF. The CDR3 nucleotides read TGTGCCAGCAGCCCCCGTGGGGGGAGCTCCTACAATGAGCAGTTCTTC.

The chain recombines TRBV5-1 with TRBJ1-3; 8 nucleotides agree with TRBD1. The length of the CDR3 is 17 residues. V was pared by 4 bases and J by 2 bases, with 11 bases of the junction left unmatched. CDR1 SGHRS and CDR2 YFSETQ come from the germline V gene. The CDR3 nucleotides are TGCGCCAGCAGCCCGAACCAGGGGGCGCGAGCTGGAAACACCATATATTTT. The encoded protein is CASSPNQGARAGNTIYF. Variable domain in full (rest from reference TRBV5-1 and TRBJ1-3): KAGVTQTPRYLIKTRGQQVTLSCSPISGHRSVSWYQQTPGQGLQFLFEYFSETQRNKGNFPGRFSGRQFSNSRSEMNVSTLELGDSALYLCASSPNQGARAGNTIYFGEGSWLTVV.

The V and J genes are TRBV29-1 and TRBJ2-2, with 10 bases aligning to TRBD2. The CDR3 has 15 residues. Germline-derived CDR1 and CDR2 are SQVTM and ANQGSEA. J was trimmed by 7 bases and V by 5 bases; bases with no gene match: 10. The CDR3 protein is CSVLSGRAGVGELFF. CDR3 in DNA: TGCAGCGTTCTGAGCGGGAGGGCCGGGGTCGGGGAGCTGTTTTTT.

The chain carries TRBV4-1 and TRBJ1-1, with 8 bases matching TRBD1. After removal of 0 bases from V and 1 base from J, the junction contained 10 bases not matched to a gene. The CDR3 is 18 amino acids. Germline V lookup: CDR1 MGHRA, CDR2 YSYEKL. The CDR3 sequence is CASSQDLWQGAPNTEAFF. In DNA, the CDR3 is TGCGCCAGCAGCCAAGATCTGTGGCAGGGGGCACCGAACACTGAAGCTTTCTTT.

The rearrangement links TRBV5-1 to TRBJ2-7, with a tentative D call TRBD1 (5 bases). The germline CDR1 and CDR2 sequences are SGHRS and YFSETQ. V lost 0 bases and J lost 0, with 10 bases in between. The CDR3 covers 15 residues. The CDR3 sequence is CASSLAADNSYEQYF. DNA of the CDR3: TGCGCCAGCAGCTTGGCTGCGGACAACTCCTACGAGCAGTACTTC.

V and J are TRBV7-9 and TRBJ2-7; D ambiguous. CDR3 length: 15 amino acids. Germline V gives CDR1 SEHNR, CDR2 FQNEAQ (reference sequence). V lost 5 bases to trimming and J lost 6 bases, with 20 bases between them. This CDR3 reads CASSTRGPPSGEQYF. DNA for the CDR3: TGTGCCAGCAGCACACGTGGGCCACCTTCAGGCGAGCAGTACTTC.

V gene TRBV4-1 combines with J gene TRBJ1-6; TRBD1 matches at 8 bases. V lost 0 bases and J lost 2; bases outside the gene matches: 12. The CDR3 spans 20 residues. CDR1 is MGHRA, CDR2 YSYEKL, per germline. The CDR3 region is CASSQDPPFPGQAYNSPLHF. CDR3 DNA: TGCGCCAGCAGCCAAGACCCGCCGTTCCCGGGACAGGCCTATAATTCACCCCTCCACTTT.

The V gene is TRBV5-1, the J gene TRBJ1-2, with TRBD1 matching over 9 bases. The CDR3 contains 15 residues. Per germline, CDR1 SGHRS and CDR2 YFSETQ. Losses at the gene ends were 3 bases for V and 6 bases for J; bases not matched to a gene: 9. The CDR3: CASSYGTGTRDGYTF. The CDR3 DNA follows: TGCGCCAGCAGCTATGGGACAGGGACTCGAGATGGCTACACCTTC. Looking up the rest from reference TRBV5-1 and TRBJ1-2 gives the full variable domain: KAGVTQTPRYLIKTRGQQVTLSCSPISGHRSVSWYQQTPGQGLQFLFEYFSETQRNKGNFPGRFSGRQFSNSRSEMNVSTLELGDSALYLCASSYGTGTRDGYTFGSGTRLTVV.

CDR3 sequence (DNA): TGTGCCAGCAGTCAGAACAGGAACTATGGCTACACCTTC. This gives the protein CASSQNRNYGYTF. The chain joins TRBV28 to TRBJ1-2; perhaps TRBD1 as D (5 bases). V was shortened by 5 bases and J by 2 bases, with 9 bases between the two germline ends. The CDR3 totals 13 residues. In germline, CDR1 is MDHEN, CDR2 SYDVKM.

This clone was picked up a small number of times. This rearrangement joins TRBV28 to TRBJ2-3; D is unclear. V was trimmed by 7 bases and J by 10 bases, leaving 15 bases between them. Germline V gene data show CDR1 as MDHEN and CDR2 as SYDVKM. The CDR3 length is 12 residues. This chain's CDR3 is CASTETVEAQYF. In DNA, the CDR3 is TGTGCCAGCACCGAGACGGTCGAGGCGCAGTATTTT.

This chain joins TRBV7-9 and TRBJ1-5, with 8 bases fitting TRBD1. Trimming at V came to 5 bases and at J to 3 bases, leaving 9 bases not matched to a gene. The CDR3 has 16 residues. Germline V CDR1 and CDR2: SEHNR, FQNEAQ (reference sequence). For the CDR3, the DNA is TGTGCCAGCAGCCCCATGGGACAGGCGCACAATCAGCCCCAGCATTTT. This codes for CASSPMGQAHNQPQHF.

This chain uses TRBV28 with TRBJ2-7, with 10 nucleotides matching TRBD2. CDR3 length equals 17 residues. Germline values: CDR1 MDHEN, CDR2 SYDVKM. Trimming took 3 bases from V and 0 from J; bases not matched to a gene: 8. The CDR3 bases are TGTGCCAGCAGTTTCTTCGGGCTAGCGGGGGCCTCCTACGAGCAGTACTTC. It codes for CASSFFGLAGASYEQYF.

The CDR3, as DNA: TGCGCCAGCAGCCCAAACAGGGGATTGAACACCGGGGAGCTGTTTTTT. It codes for CASSPNRGLNTGELFF. The J gene is TRBJ2-2, the V gene TRBV4-3; 7 nucleotides line up with TRBD1. Trimming at V came to 4 bases and at J to 1 base, leaving 6 bases not matched to a gene. CDR1 and CDR2 (germline): LGHNA, YSLEER. The length of the CDR3 is 16 residues.

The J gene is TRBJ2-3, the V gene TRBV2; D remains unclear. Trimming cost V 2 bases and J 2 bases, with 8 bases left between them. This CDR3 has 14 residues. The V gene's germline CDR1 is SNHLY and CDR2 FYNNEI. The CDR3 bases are TGTGCCAGCAGTGAACACATAAACACAGATACGCAGTATTTT. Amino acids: CASSEHINTDTQYF.

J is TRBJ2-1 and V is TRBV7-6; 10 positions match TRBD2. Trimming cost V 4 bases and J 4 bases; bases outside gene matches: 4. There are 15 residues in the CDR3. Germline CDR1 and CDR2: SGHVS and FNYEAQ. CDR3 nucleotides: TGTGCCAGCAGCTCAGGACTAGCGGCTTACAATGAGCAGTTCTTC. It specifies CASSSGLAAYNEQFF. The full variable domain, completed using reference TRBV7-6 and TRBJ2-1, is GAGVSQSPRYKVTKRGQDVALRCDPISGHVSLYWYRQALGQGPEFLTYFNYEAQQDKSGLPNDRFSAERPEGSISTLTIQRTEQRDSAMYRCASSSGLAAYNEQFFGPGTRLTVL.

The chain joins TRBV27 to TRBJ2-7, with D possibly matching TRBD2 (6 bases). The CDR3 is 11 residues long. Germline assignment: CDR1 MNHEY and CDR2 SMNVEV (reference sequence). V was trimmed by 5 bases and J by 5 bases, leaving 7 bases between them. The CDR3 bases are TGTGCCAGCAGTGGCGGGGACGAGCAGTACTTC. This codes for CASSGGDEQYF.

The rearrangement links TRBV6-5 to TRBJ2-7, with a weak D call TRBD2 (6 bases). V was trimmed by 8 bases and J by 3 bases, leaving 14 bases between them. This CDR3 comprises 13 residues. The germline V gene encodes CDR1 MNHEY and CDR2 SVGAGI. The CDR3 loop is CASRGTGSYEQYF. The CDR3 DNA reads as TGTGCCAGCCGGGGGACGGGAAGCTACGAGCAGTACTTC.

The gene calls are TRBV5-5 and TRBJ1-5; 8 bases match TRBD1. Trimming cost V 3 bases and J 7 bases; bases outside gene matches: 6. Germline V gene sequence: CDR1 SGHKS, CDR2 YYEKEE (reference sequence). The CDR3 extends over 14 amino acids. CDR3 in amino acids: CASSSSGGRQPQHF. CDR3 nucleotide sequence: TGTGCCAGCAGCTCCTCAGGGGGCCGCCAGCCCCAGCATTTT.

In DNA, the CDR3 is TGTGCCAGCAGCTTAGCGGGAGGATGGGGAGAATCTGGGGCCAACGTCCTGACTTTC. Translating gives CASSLAGGWGESGANVLTF. The chain combines TRBV7-9 with TRBJ2-6; TRBD2 is a possible D gene (6 bases). V lost 0 bases and J 1 base, leaving 16 bases between the germline ends. CDR1 is SEHNR, CDR2 FQNEAQ, per germline (reference sequence). This CDR3 is built from 19 residues.

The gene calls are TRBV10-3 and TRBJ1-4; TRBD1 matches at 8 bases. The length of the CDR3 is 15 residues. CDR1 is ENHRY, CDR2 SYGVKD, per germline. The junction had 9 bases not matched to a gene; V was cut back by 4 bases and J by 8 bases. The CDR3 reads CAISARGQDEEKLFF. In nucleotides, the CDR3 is TGTGCCATCAGTGCTAGGGGACAGGATGAGGAAAAACTGTTTTTT.

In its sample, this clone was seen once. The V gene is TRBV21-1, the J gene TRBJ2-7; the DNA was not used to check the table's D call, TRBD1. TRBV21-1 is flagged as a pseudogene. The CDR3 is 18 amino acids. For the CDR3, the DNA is TGTGCCAGCAGCGAACGTTTCGACAGTTCTAGATTCTCCTACGAGCAGTACTTC. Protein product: CASSERFDSSRFSYEQYF.

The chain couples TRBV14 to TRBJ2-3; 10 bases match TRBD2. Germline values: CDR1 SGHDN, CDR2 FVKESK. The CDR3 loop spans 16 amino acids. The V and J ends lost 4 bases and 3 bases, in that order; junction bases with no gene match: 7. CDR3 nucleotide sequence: TGTGCCAGCAGCCCTTACCGAGCGGGAGGGACAGATACGCAGTATTTT. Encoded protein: CASSPYRAGGTDTQYF. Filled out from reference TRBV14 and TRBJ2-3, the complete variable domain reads EAGVTQFPSHSVIEKGQTVTLRCDPISGHDNLYWYRRVMGKEIKFLLHFVKESKQDESGMPNNRFLAERTGGTYSTLKVQPAELEDSGVYFCASSPYRAGGTDTQYFGPGTRLTVL.

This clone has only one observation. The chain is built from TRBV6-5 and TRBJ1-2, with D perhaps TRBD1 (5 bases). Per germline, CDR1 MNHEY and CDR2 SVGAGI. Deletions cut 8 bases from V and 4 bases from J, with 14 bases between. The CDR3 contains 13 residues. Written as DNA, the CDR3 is TGTGCCAGCCGGGATCAGGGACTCTATGGCTACACCTTC. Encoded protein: CASRDQGLYGYTF.

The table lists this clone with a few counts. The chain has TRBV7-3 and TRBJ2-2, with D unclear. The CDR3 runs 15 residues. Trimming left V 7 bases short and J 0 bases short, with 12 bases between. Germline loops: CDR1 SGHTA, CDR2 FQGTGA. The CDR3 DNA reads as TGTGCCAGCACCCTGGAGCCCTCGAACACCGGGGAGCTGTTTTTT. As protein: CASTLEPSNTGELFF.